Listed below are T cell receptor beta chains from one sample, sequenced in a study of blood T cell repertoires in COVID-19. Clones were sequenced by immunoSEQ multiplex PCR, and TCRdb holds only the in-frame ones, with some missing. Of about 73,000 clones listed, approximately 84% were seen once; the top ten hold 28%. The sample taken for sequencing was peripheral blood. All receptors derive from a human donor in a cohort sampled during active COVID-19. Both conserved end residues are part of each CDR3. The D gene is left open where the match is weak. Size tells how often a clone was seen (once, few, many) or the class of an expanded clone, and some rows leave it out.

v_call	j_call	clone_size	d_call	cdr3_aa	cdr3_nt
TRBV6-5	TRBJ1-5	few	TRBD1	CASNVDRADRQPQHF	TGTGCCAGCAACGTAGACAGGGCCGACCGACAGCCCCAGCATTTT
TRBV3-1/TRBV3-2	TRBJ1-2	-	-	CASSHRALTDGYTF	TGTGCCAGCAGCCATCGCGCTCTAACGGATGGCTACACCTTC
TRBV10-3	TRBJ1-6	few	TRBD1	CAIRPTGYNSPLHF	TGTGCCATCAGACCGACAGGGTATAATTCACCCCTCCACTTT
TRBV29-1	TRBJ2-7	-	-	CSVQGHSYEQYF	TGCAGCGTTCAGGGACATTCCTACGAGCAGTACTTC
TRBV5-1	TRBJ1-2	-	TRBD1	CASSQGQQQGYTF	TGCGCCAGCAGCCAGGGACAGCAACAAGGCTACACCTTC
TRBV5-5	TRBJ2-7	-	-	CASSPRAAGDLYEQYF	TGTGCCAGCAGCCCCCGGGCGGCAGGGGACCTCTACGAGCAGTACTTC
TRBV5-6	TRBJ1-2	once	TRBD1	CASSLSGGNIYGYTF	TGTGCCAGCAGCCTCTCAGGGGGCAATATCTATGGCTACACCTTC
TRBV10-3	TRBJ1-6	-	-	CAISLSDSSPLHF	TGTGCCATCAGTCTTTCCGACAGTTCACCCCTCCACTTT
TRBV5-6	TRBJ1-5	-	TRBD1	CASSLEGAYRPQHF	TGTGCCAGCAGCTTGGAGGGGGCCTATCGGCCCCAGCATTTT
TRBV9	TRBJ1-1	-	-	CASRPLDRNTEAFF	TGTGCCAGCAGACCCTTGGACAGGAACACTGAAGCTTTCTTT
TRBV11-2	TRBJ2-6	-	TRBD2	CASSRNGLVAGANVLTF	TGTGCCAGCAGCCGAAACGGACTAGTGGCTGGGGCCAACGTCCTGACTTTC
TRBV18	TRBJ1-4	-	-	CASSGTTTGEKLFF	TGTGCCAGCTCTGGGACAACTACGGGGGAAAAACTGTTTTTT
TRBV9	TRBJ2-1	-	-	CASSVAPGTEQFF	TGTGCCAGCAGCGTAGCCCCAGGTACGGAGCAGTTCTTC
TRBV25-1	TRBJ2-3	-	-	CASSGRDTDTQYF	TGTGCCAGCAGTGGGCGGGACACAGATACGCAGTATTTT
TRBV9	TRBJ2-1	few	-	CASSVQPGLDNEQFF	TGTGCCAGCAGCGTGCAACCGGGACTCGACAATGAGCAGTTCTTC
TRBV27	TRBJ1-5	few	-	CASRQGWSNNQPQHF	TGTGCCAGCAGACAGGGTTGGAGCAACAATCAGCCCCAGCATTTT
TRBV3-1/TRBV3-2	TRBJ1-5	-	-	CASSGGVSNQPQHF	TGTGCCAGCAGCGGAGGGGTAAGCAATCAGCCCCAGCATTTT
TRBV6-6	TRBJ2-7	few	TRBD1	CASSTRTGGSYEQYF	TGTGCCAGCAGCACCCGGACAGGGGGTTCCTACGAGCAGTACTTC
TRBV3-1/TRBV3-2	TRBJ2-1	-	TRBD2	CASSRLQRGGSYNEQFF	TGTGCCAGCAGCCGCCTGCAGCGGGGGGGCTCCTACAATGAGCAGTTCTTC
TRBV13	TRBJ1-2	once	TRBD1	CASSRGGVNNYGYTF	TGTGCCAGCAGCCGAGGGGGCGTAAATAACTATGGCTACACCTTC
TRBV10-1	TRBJ2-2	-	-	CASSAHFSGELFF	TGCGCCAGCAGTGCCCACTTCTCCGGGGAGCTGTTTTTT
TRBV7-9	TRBJ2-5	-	TRBD2	CASSFISGGAETQYF	TGTGCCAGCAGCTTCATTAGCGGGGGGGCGGAGACCCAGTACTTC
TRBV10-1	TRBJ1-1	once	TRBD1	CASSGDRGFGTEAFF	TGCGCCAGCAGTGGAGACAGGGGGTTCGGCACTGAAGCTTTCTTT
TRBV15	TRBJ1-2	-	-	CATSRGGTGPGYTF	TGTGCCACCAGCAGAGGTGGTACAGGGCCCGGCTACACCTTC
TRBV6-2/TRBV6-3	TRBJ1-1	-	-	CASSRGTLEAFF	TGTGCCAGCAGCCGCGGGACCCTTGAAGCTTTCTTT
TRBV2	TRBJ1-2	-	TRBD1	CASSEDRGIFRYTF	TGTGCCAGCAGTGAGGACAGGGGGATTTTTCGCTACACCTTC
TRBV3-1/TRBV3-2	TRBJ2-2	-	TRBD1	CASSLRQGGSTGELFF	TGTGCCAGCAGCCTCAGACAGGGGGGGAGTACCGGGGAGCTGTTTTTT
TRBV7-8	TRBJ1-6	-	TRBD1	CASDRGVRSYNSPLHF	TGTGCCAGCGACAGGGGGGTTCGCTCCTATAATTCACCCCTCCACTTT
TRBV5-6	TRBJ1-3	-	-	CASSLSAPRSSYTIYF	TGTGCCAGCAGCTTGTCGGCGCCCCGGAGCTCCTACACCATATATTTT
TRBV4-2	TRBJ2-7	-	TRBD2	CASSQDRLASYEQYF	TGTGCCAGCAGCCAAGATCGACTAGCTTCCTACGAGCAGTACTTC
TRBV7-2	TRBJ2-7	-	-	CASSLNLVAYEQYF	TGTGCCAGCAGCTTAAATCTAGTAGCCTACGAGCAGTACTTC
TRBV4-2	TRBJ2-7	many	TRBD2	CASSQDGAGGQQYF	TGTGCCAGCAGCCAAGATGGGGCGGGGGGCCAGCAGTACTTC